In its sample, the clone carrying this T cell receptor (beta chain) was seen many times. Using its own MiXCR run on the RACE reads, TCRdb lists one record per CDR3 protein. The sample carries 40,000 or so distinct CDR3 sequences, roughly an eighth recorded once. These data belong to a study of human T cells and chemical hapten exposure. The time point here: patch test 3, about 24 weeks after DPC sensitization. Treatment here: therapeutic diphenylcyclopropenone sensitization with weekly scalp DPC. Unseparated into fractions, whole blood served as the source from which total RNA was extracted. Material: whole blood, obtained in connection with sensitization to the hapten diphenylcyclopropenone (DPC). The origin of this receptor is a woman aged 40-49 years with alopecia areata. Some clones in this sample may be carry-over from other donors' samples.

The CDR3 loop reads CASSLQPGYWLEGSDNEQFF. As DNA, the CDR3 is TGTGCCAGCAGCTTACAGCCCGGATATTGGCTGGAGGGGTCGGACAATGAGCAGTTCTTC. The rearrangement uses TRBV7-9 and TRBJ2-1, with a tentative D call TRBD2 (6 bases). Per the germline V gene, CDR1 is SEHNR and CDR2 is FQNEAQ (reference sequence). Trimming took 2 bases from V and 5 from J, leaving 28 bases between them. This CDR3 has 20 residues.